These 6 T cell receptor beta chains were all obtained from the same sample, sequenced in a study of blood T cell repertoires in COVID-19. Here immunoSEQ multiplex PCR was the method, and the copy in TCRdb shows in-frame clones only, minus some. Here the sample spans more than 150,000 clones, approximately 86% being singletons. The sample taken for sequencing was peripheral blood. These receptors were obtained from a middle-aged man with active or convalescent COVID-19.

DNA of the CDR3: TGTGCTAGTGGTCCTGACATCCTCCAAGAGACCCAGTACTTC. Translated: CASGPDILQETQYF. The V gene is TRBV12-5, the J gene TRBJ2-5; D gene unclear. This CDR3 has 14 amino acids. CDR1 LGHNT and CDR2 FRNRAP come from the germline V gene. Deletions cut 5 bases from V and 1 base from J, with 11 bases between.

The chain recombines TRBV4-1 with TRBJ1-4; D is unclear. The CDR3 consists of 15 residues. V lost 5 bases to trimming and J lost 0 bases, with 10 bases between them. CDR1 is MGHRA, CDR2 YSYEKL, per germline. CDR3 coding DNA: TGCGCCAGCAGCTTGTACATGGCAACTAATGAAAAACTGTTTTTT. It codes for CASSLYMATNEKLFF.

This chain links TRBV5-6 with TRBJ2-7; 8 bases are shared with TRBD1. CDR1 is SGHDT and CDR2 is YYEEEE in the germline V gene. The length of the CDR3 is 14 residues. With 3 bases clipped from V and 5 bases from J, the junction kept 7 bases outside the gene matches. The CDR3 DNA reads TGTGCCAGCAGCTGGACAGGGATCGTCGACGAGCAGTACTTC. It codes for CASSWTGIVDEQYF.

V and J are TRBV12-3 or TRBV12-4 and TRBJ1-1; the D gene is possibly TRBD1 (5 bases). The V end lost 8 bases, the J end lost 0 bases, and 10 bases lay between the germline ends. The CDR3 is 13 residues long. The CDR3 region is CASSDKLNTEAFF. CDR3 DNA sequence: TGTGCCAGCTCGGACAAGCTGAACACTGAAGCTTTCTTT.

The J gene is TRBJ2-7, the V gene TRBV3-1 (or the pseudogene TRBV3-2); tentatively, D is TRBD1 (6 bases). CDR1 and CDR2 from the germline V gene are LGHDT and YNNKEL (reference sequence). V was trimmed by 0 bases and J by 3 bases, leaving 9 bases between them. The CDR3 has 14 amino acids. The CDR3 DNA is TGTGCCAGCAGCCAAGAGCAGGGGAGCTACGAGCAGTACTTC. It specifies CASSQEQGSYEQYF.

The chain carries TRBV6-2 or TRBV6-3 and TRBJ2-7; a possible D gene is TRBD2 (6 bases). Trimming stripped 6 bases from V and 5 bases from J, with 26 bases between. Germline V gene lookup returns CDR1 MNHEY and CDR2 SVGEGT. The length of the CDR3 is 17 residues. In DNA, the CDR3 is TGTGCCAGCAGCCCGCGACCACTAGCTCCGGGGTTCAACGAGCAGTACTTC. It yields the protein CASSPRPLAPGFNEQYF.